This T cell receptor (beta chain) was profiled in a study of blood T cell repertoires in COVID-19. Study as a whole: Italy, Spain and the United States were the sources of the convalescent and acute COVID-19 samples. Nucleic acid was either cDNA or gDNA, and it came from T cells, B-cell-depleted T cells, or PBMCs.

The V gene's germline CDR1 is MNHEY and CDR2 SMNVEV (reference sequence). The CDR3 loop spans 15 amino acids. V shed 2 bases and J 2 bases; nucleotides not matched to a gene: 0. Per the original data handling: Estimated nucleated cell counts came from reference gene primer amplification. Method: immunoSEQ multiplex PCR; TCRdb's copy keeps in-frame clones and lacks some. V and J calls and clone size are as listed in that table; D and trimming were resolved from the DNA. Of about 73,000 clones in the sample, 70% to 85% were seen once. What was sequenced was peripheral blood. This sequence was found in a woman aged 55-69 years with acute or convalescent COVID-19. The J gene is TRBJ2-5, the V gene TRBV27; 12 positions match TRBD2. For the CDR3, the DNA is TGTGCCAGCAGTTTAACTAGCGGGGGGCAAGAGACCCAGTACTTC. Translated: CASSLTSGGQETQYF.